The 22 T cell receptor beta chains below all came from one sample that was sequenced in a study of T cells in tuberculosis. Repertoires were generated with immunoSEQ multiplex PCR, while TCRdb's copy carries only in-frame clones and drops some. The sample lists about 7,700 clones, over 90% occurring once. The sequenced material came from PBMCs. These receptors all stem from an adult with tuberculosis.

This chain connects TRBV7-9 to TRBJ1-2; unclear D gene. Per the germline V gene, CDR1 is SEHNR and CDR2 is FQNEAQ (reference sequence). The CDR3 runs to 14 residues. Trimming pared 5 bases from V and 8 bases from J, leaving 18 bases between. CDR3 nucleotide sequence: TGTGCCAGCAGCCTCCCTGAAGGAGGAGGGGGCTACACCTTC. This codes for CASSLPEGGGGYTF.

The chain couples TRBV9 to TRBJ2-7, with 12 positions matching TRBD2. This CDR3 is 15 amino acids long. J gave up 2 bases and V 4 bases, and 4 bases lay outside the gene matches. Germline CDR1 reads SGDLS; CDR2 reads YYNGEE. The CDR3 spells CASSPTSGSTYEQYF. CDR3 sequence (DNA): TGTGCCAGCAGCCCGACTAGCGGGAGTACCTACGAGCAGTACTTC.

The chain joins TRBV7-8 to TRBJ2-7; 7 bases are a match to TRBD2. The CDR3 is 12 amino acids. Losses at the gene ends were 5 bases for V and 4 bases for J; bases not matched to a gene: 2. Germline V CDR1 and CDR2: SGHVS, FQNEAQ. CDR3 in DNA: TGTGCCAGCAGCCCAGCGGGATACGAGCAGTACTTC. Residues: CASSPAGYEQYF.

This rearrangement joins TRBV19 to TRBJ2-6; perhaps TRBD2 as D (5 bases). V was cut by 9 bases and J by 9 bases, with 15 bases left in between. Germline-derived CDR1 and CDR2 are LNHDA and SQIVND (reference sequence). This CDR3 has 13 amino acids. In DNA, the CDR3 is TGTGCCAGCTTTTCGGAGGTCGGCAACGTCCTGACTTTC. Translation gives CASFSEVGNVLTF. The whole variable domain, remainder taken from reference TRBV19 and TRBJ2-6, is DGGITQSPKYLFRKEGQNVTLSCEQNLNHDAMYWYRQDPGQGLRLIYYSQIVNDFQKGDIAEGYSVSREKKESFPLTVTSAQKNPTAFYLCASFSEVGNVLTFGAGSRLTVL.

The chain recombines TRBV5-1 with TRBJ2-7; TRBD1 aligns across 9 bases. This CDR3 spans 15 amino acids. V was pared by 4 bases and J by 7 bases, with 12 bases of the junction left unmatched. Germline V CDR1 and CDR2: SGHRS, YFSETQ. CDR3: CASSARDRASGEQYF. CDR3 sequence (DNA): TGCGCCAGCAGCGCGAGGGACAGGGCTTCTGGAGAGCAGTACTTC.

The CDR3 reads CATSGRQGEGTGANVLTF. CDR3 nucleotide sequence: TGTGCCACCAGCGGTCGACAGGGAGAGGGGACTGGGGCCAACGTCCTGACTTTC. The J gene is TRBJ2-6, the V gene TRBV15; 7 positions agree with TRBD1. V dropped 5 bases and J dropped 2; count of bases not matched to a gene: 12. The V gene's germline CDR1 is LNHNV and CDR2 YYDKDF (reference sequence). The CDR3 totals 18 residues.

The chain couples TRBV30 to TRBJ2-7, with 10 bases fitting TRBD1. CDR3 length equals 15 residues. CDR1 and CDR2 (germline): GTSNPN, SVGIG (reference sequence). J gave up 4 bases and V 1 base, and 7 bases lay outside the gene matches. CDR3 protein: CAWSDPTGGRYEQYF. The CDR3 DNA reads as TGTGCCTGGAGTGACCCGACAGGGGGCAGGTACGAGCAGTACTTC.

This chain uses TRBV4-1 with TRBJ2-6; 13 positions agree with TRBD2. The CDR3 totals 20 residues. V lost 2 bases and J lost 0; bases outside the gene matches: 7. CDR1 and CDR2 from the germline V gene are MGHRA and YSYEKL. CDR3 residues: CASSQPRGLAGPSGANVLTF. CDR3 DNA: TGCGCCAGCAGCCAACCACGGGGACTAGCGGGACCCTCTGGGGCCAACGTCCTGACTTTC.

The rearrangement joins TRBV2 to TRBJ1-5; D might be TRBD1 (5 bases). This CDR3 spans 13 amino acids. Between the trimmed V and J ends, which lost 9 bases and 7 bases, there was a span of 16 bases. Germline V CDR1 and CDR2: SNHLY, FYNNEI. The CDR3 spells CASRGGLRQPQHF. CDR3 sequence (DNA): TGTGCCAGTCGGGGGGGTTTGAGACAGCCCCAGCATTTT.

This clone was seen only once. V and J are TRBV5-1 and TRBJ1-6; D is ambiguous. Germline V gene sequence: CDR1 SGHRS, CDR2 YFSETQ. The CDR3 extends over 15 amino acids. V was trimmed by 1 base and J by 8 bases, leaving 13 bases between them. The CDR3 loop is CASSLMVDGDSPLHF. The CDR3 DNA reads as TGCGCCAGCAGCTTGATGGTGGACGGGGATTCACCCCTCCACTTT.

The chain is built from TRBV11-2 and TRBJ2-1, with D tentatively TRBD2 (5 bases). The length of the CDR3 is 14 residues. Germline lookup yields CDR1 SGHAT and CDR2 FQNNGV. V was cut by 0 bases and J by 7 bases, with 10 bases left in between. CDR3 sequence (DNA): TGTGCCAGCAGCTTAGATCACCCGGGGAATGAGCAGTTCTTC. Translation: CASSLDHPGNEQFF. Together with reference TRBV11-2 and TRBJ2-1, the CDR3 gives the full variable domain: EAGVAQSPRYKIIEKRQSVAFWCNPISGHATLYWYQQILGQGPKLLIQFQNNGVVDDSQLPKDRFSAERLKGVDSTLKIQPAKLEDSAVYLCASSLDHPGNEQFFGPGTRLTVL.

The rearrangement links TRBV4-1 to TRBJ1-1; 10 nucleotides align to TRBD1. V lost 1 base, J lost 10 bases, and 15 bases stayed unmatched. CDR1 is MGHRA, CDR2 YSYEKL, per germline. CDR3 length equals 17 residues. The CDR3 bases are TGCGCCAGCAGCCAAGCCACCACGGGACAGGGGCACTTGGGAGCTTTCTTT. Its protein product is CASSQATTGQGHLGAFF.

The chain employs TRBV2 and TRBJ2-1; 8 bases line up with TRBD1. Unmatched junction bases numbered 12, after V lost 7 bases and J lost 7 bases. This CDR3 region has 15 residues. The germline V gene has CDR1 SNHLY and CDR2 FYNNEI. This CDR3 reads CASTIGQGVRNEQFF. CDR3 DNA: TGTGCCAGCACTATAGGACAGGGAGTAAGGAATGAGCAGTTCTTC.

The V gene is TRBV25-1, the J gene TRBJ2-6; 14 bases map to TRBD2. CDR1 is MGHDK and CDR2 is SYGVNS in the germline V gene. The CDR3 contains 17 residues. Losses at the gene ends were 6 bases for V and 6 bases for J; bases not matched to a gene: 7. CDR3 loop: CASSGTSGGAKANVLTF. CDR3 sequence (DNA): TGTGCCAGCAGCGGGACTAGCGGGGGAGCCAAGGCCAACGTCCTGACTTTC.

This clone was found a few times. The chain has TRBV9 and TRBJ1-1, with D possibly being TRBD1 (6 bases). Trimming took 0 bases from V and 5 from J, leaving 11 bases between them. This CDR3 has 14 amino acids. Per germline, CDR1 SGDLS and CDR2 YYNGEE. The CDR3 sequence is CASSVESTGTEAFF. The CDR3 nucleotides are TGTGCCAGCAGCGTAGAGTCCACAGGGACTGAAGCTTTCTTT.

V and J are TRBV21-1 and TRBJ2-7; the listed D gene, TRBD2, was not tested against the DNA. TRBV21-1 has pseudogene status. The CDR3 contains 16 residues. CDR3 DNA: TGTGCCAGCAGCAGCGCTTTAGCGGGAGGTCCGAACGAGCAGTACTTC. Its protein product is CASSSALAGGPNEQYF.

This chain connects TRBV5-1 to TRBJ1-5; D might be TRBD1 (5 bases). This CDR3 spans 13 amino acids. Germline V CDR1 and CDR2: SGHRS, YFSETQ. V was shortened by 1 base and J by 7 bases, with 9 bases between the two germline ends. For the CDR3, the DNA is TGCGCCAGCAGCTTGCGGGGGGAGCAGCCCCAGCATTTT. Its protein product is CASSLRGEQPQHF.

The CDR3 DNA reads TGTGCCAGCAGCGTAGATGAAGGAACAGGAAATCCCGGGGAGCTGTTTTTT. This codes for CASSVDEGTGNPGELFF. The chain links TRBV9 to TRBJ2-2, with D possibly being TRBD1 (5 bases). This CDR3 has 17 amino acids. V was pared by 0 bases and J by 6 bases, with 18 bases between. The germline gives CDR1 SGDLS, CDR2 YYNGEE.

The rearrangement joins TRBV11-2 to TRBJ2-1, with D tentatively TRBD2 (6 bases). From germline, CDR1 is SGHAT and CDR2 FQNNGV. V lost 5 bases and J 8 bases, leaving 13 bases between the germline ends. The CDR3 totals 13 residues. CDR3 DNA: TGTGCCAGCAGCCCTGGCAGGGAGGATGAGCAGTTCTTC. As protein: CASSPGREDEQFF.

The gene calls are TRBV27 and TRBJ2-7; 7 bases agree with TRBD1. V trimming: 4 bases; J trimming: 4 bases; junction bases outside the gene matches: 7. CDR1 is MNHEY and CDR2 is SMNVEV in the germline V gene (reference sequence). CDR3 length equals 14 residues. The CDR3 DNA follows: TGTGCCAGCAGTTATACCGGGACAGAGTACGAGCAGTACTTC. It specifies CASSYTGTEYEQYF.

This chain joins TRBV5-7 and TRBJ1-1, with 9 positions matching TRBD1. TRBV5-7 is reported as an ORF; its role is uncertain. Germline trimming cut 0 bases from V and 1 base from J; bases unmatched to any gene: 1. This CDR3 is 15 amino acids long. CDR3 loop: CASSLEGQGNTEAFF. In DNA, the CDR3 is TGTGCCAGCAGCTTGGAGGGACAGGGGAACACTGAAGCTTTCTTT.

This clone is a singleton in its sample. The chain is built from TRBV27 and TRBJ1-3; D not certain. CDR1 and CDR2 (germline): MNHEY, SMNVEV (reference sequence). Trimming removed 5 bases from V and 0 bases from J, with 5 bases in between. The CDR3 has 13 residues. The CDR3 loop reads CASSTRSGNTIYF. The CDR3 DNA follows: TGTGCCAGCAGTACGCGCTCTGGAAACACCATATATTTT.